Included here is one T cell receptor beta chain sequence, with context. This clone has just a few counts. Its antigen specificity is not known. No base quality information exists; no much larger clone differs at one position. Collaborating institutions collected whole blood in K2EDTA tubes following their own protocols. For TCRbeta analysis, collaborators shipped samples as frozen whole blood, isolated PBMCs, or DNA extracted from either of those sample types. The sample originates from a study of blood T cell repertoires in COVID-19 (dated by TCRdb to the early 2020s). In terms of the full investigation: Samples covering the acute and convalescent phases of COVID-19 were provided by collaborators in the United States, Italy and Spain. Samples were obtained from the ongoing ImmuneRACE study (first 160 participants) and from 1,254 subjects provided by 6 global collaborators. Sample metadata almost always included a de-identified subject ID, COVID-19 status, age in years and sex. A freely available public database, intended as a resource for researchers studying the immune response to SARS-CoV-2, is where the repertoires were released. Where available, HLA class I and class II types were taken from metadata supplied by the sample provider and were not determined by assay-based typing. The material from the prospective study consisted of cDNA or gDNA derived from T cells, B-cell-depleted T cells, or PBMCs. The dataset comprised deeply sampled blood TCRbeta repertoires from subjects exposed to, actively infected with, or recovered from COVID-19.

The immunoSEQ Assay, a bias-controlled multiplex PCR, was used to amplify TCRbeta CDR3 regions from genomic DNA. The published analysis was carried out like this. Within the assay, amplification of reference gene primers was used to estimate how many nucleated cells each sample contained. To quantify the absolute abundance of each unique TCRbeta CDR3 rearrangement, sequence reads were collapsed and filtered. Productive Simpson clonality was computed per sample as the square root of Simpson's diversity index over productive rearrangements. In its TCRdb copy, this immuneACCESS table keeps in-frame sequences only and misses some clones. Where compared with another copy, unresolved V genes explain less than half of these, and the others have no known cause. V and J calls and clone size follow that table, whereas D and trimming were derived from the DNA. The sample includes 110,000 to 150,000 clones, with 65% to 80% observed a single time. About 3.9% of the sample rests with the top ten.

Here is what the overall study found, with its caveats: Clinical and demographic metadata were provided uncurated, with the amount varying by source and participant.

Trimming takes 2 bases off V and 6 bases off J; junction bases not matched to a gene: 10. From its cysteine to its phenylalanine, the CDR3 spans 15 amino acids. The only DNA kept is the CDR3, 45 bases in frame from the first base. CDR1 and CDR2 (LGHNA, YNFKEQ) derive from the germline V gene. The sample was peripheral blood. The rearrangement combines TRBV4-2 with TRBJ2-7; 7 junctional bases match TRBD2. The source of this sequence is a man between 60 and 70 years old with acute or convalescent COVID-19. The sequence in DNA is TGTGCCAGCAGCCAACTGACTAGCCTCGGAGGCGAGCAGTACTTC. It is translated as CASSQLTSLGGEQYF.